The clone carrying this T cell receptor beta chain was recorded once. Its specificity is unknown. Profiled with immunoSEQ multiplex PCR; TCRdb holds only in-frame clones, not every one. Counted here are about 100,000 clones, around 94% occurring once; the ten biggest clones make up over 0.55%. The sample originates from a study of siplizumab effects on memory and regulatory T cells. General observations from the study: Memory T cells appeared less diverse than naive cells, which seemed to contribute substantially to alloresponse. Among alloreactive clones, only a minor fraction mapped to unstimulated subsets. The study did not confirm that proliferating Tregs from siplizumab cultures were suppressive.

The receptor comes from a human donor in good health. Source material: Tregs sorted from blood.

CDR3 residues: CASSRTSGGFTDTQYF. CDR3 nucleotide sequence: TGTGCCAGCAGCCGGACTAGCGGGGGATTCACAGATACGCAGTATTTT. V usage is TRBV5-6 and J usage is TRBJ2-3, with 13 bases that match TRBD2. V shed 4 bases, J shed 2 bases, and the junction held 4 bases outside the gene matches. The CDR3 sequence is 16 residues long. Germline V gene data show CDR1 as SGHDT and CDR2 as YYEEEE.